The 10 T cell receptor beta chains below come from one sample, sequenced in a study of technical replicates of blood from a handful of donors. Measured with immunoSEQ multiplex PCR; TCRdb has only the in-frame clones, and not every one. Counted here are tens of thousands of clones, 80% to 95% occurring once; the ten biggest clones make up 0.36%. The sequenced sample consisted of T cells isolated from PBMCs. All receptors derive from a human donor in good health.

This chain connects TRBV10-3 to TRBJ2-7; possibly TRBD2 for D (6 bases). The V end was cut by 4 bases, the J end by 6 bases, with 13 bases between. Germline CDR1 ENHRY, CDR2 SYGVKD. This CDR3 region has 13 residues. The chain's CDR3 is CAISGVEGLEQYF. CDR3 coding DNA: TGTGCCATCAGTGGGGTGGAGGGGCTCGAGCAGTACTTC.

This clone was seen only once. The chain has TRBV30 and TRBJ2-1; TRBD1 might be the D (6 bases). Germline V gene sequence: CDR1 GTSNPN, CDR2 SVGIG (reference sequence). The CDR3 has 14 amino acids. Trimming stripped 3 bases from V and 1 base from J, with 10 bases between. CDR3 DNA sequence: TGTGCCTGGAGATCAGGGGAATCCTACAATGAGCAGTTCTTC. It yields the protein CAWRSGESYNEQFF.

The V gene is TRBV19, the J gene TRBJ1-1; D may be TRBD1 (5 bases). The CDR3 totals 16 residues. V was pared by 1 base and J by 0 bases, with 12 bases between. Germline CDR1 reads LNHDA; CDR2 reads SQIVND (reference sequence). The CDR3 region has the DNA TGTGCCAGTAGTATAGTCACCGGGGGGATGAACACTGAAGCTTTCTTT. Encoded protein: CASSIVTGGMNTEAFF.

The rearrangement links TRBV5-8 to TRBJ2-3; possibly TRBD2 for D (5 bases). The CDR3 extends over 17 amino acids. CDR1 and CDR2 from the germline V gene are SGHTS and YDEGEE. V lost 0 bases to trimming and J lost 0 bases, with 14 bases between them. CDR3 in DNA: TGTGCCAGCAGCTTGGGGACTGAGTCTGCTAGCACAGATACGCAGTATTTT. The encoded protein is CASSLGTESASTDTQYF.

The V and J genes are TRBV7-3 and TRBJ2-1; 7 nucleotides agree with TRBD2. The length of the CDR3 is 14 residues. Germline lookup yields CDR1 SGHTA and CDR2 FQGTGA. Trimming removed 5 bases from V and 5 bases from J; junction bases left unmatched: 6. In DNA, the CDR3 is TGTGCCAGCAGCCCCCAGCGGGAACACAATGAGCAGTTCTTC. It yields the protein CASSPQREHNEQFF. The full variable domain, with the rest looked up from reference TRBV7-3 and TRBJ2-1, is GAGVSQTPSNKVTEKGKYVELRCDPISGHTALYWYRQSLGQGPEFLIYFQGTGAADDSGLPNDRFFAVRPEGSVSTLKIQRTERGDSAVYLCASSPQREHNEQFFGPGTRLTVL.

V is TRBV29-1 and J is TRBJ2-3; weak D call: TRBD2 (6 bases). This CDR3 has 12 amino acids. V lost 8 bases, J lost 4 bases, and 13 bases lay in between. The V gene's germline CDR1 is SQVTM and CDR2 ANQGSEA. This CDR3 reads CSTPRGADTQYF. CDR3 bases: TGCAGCACTCCTCGCGGGGCAGATACGCAGTATTTT.

The chain joins TRBV19 to TRBJ2-5; D perhaps matches TRBD1 (5 bases). This CDR3 is built from 12 residues. Germline CDR1 reads LNHDA; CDR2 reads SQIVND (reference sequence). V was trimmed by 5 bases and J by 5 bases, leaving 9 bases between them. DNA for the CDR3: TGTGCCAGTAGTGTCAACAGGGAGACCCAGTACTTC. Translating it yields CASSVNRETQYF.

This clone has just one count. This chain uses TRBV29-1 with TRBJ1-2; D might be TRBD1 (6 bases). This CDR3 has 11 residues. V was pared by 4 bases and J by 4 bases, with 7 bases between. In germline, CDR1 is SQVTM, CDR2 ANQGSEA. The DNA for the CDR3 is TGCAGCGTTGGGGGGCTCTATGGCTACACCTTC. Protein sequence: CSVGGLYGYTF.

The chain employs TRBV7-3 and TRBJ1-1, with D tentatively TRBD1 (6 bases). This CDR3 contains 14 residues. Germline V gene data show CDR1 as SGHTA and CDR2 as FQGTGA. V lost 5 bases and J lost 3, with 13 bases in between. CDR3 sequence: CASSRLPGDTEAFF. In DNA, the CDR3 is TGTGCCAGCAGCCGCCTCCCAGGGGACACTGAAGCTTTCTTT. Filled out from reference TRBV7-3 and TRBJ1-1, the complete variable domain reads GAGVSQTPSNKVTEKGKYVELRCDPISGHTALYWYRQSLGQGPEFLIYFQGTGAADDSGLPNDRFFAVRPEGSVSTLKIQRTERGDSAVYLCASSRLPGDTEAFFGQGTRLTVV.

The chain has TRBV9 and TRBJ2-1; 8 nucleotides line up with TRBD2. There are 15 residues in the CDR3. Per the germline V gene, CDR1 is SGDLS and CDR2 is YYNGEE. With 5 bases clipped from V and 7 bases from J, the junction kept 11 bases outside the gene matches. CDR3 sequence: CASSGSGTPKNEQFF. The CDR3 DNA sequence: TGTGCCAGCAGTGGTAGCGGGACCCCTAAGAATGAGCAGTTCTTC.